This TCR beta chain was identified in a study of CD8+ T cells in alopecia areata. Study-level information: Tofacitinib exposure lasted 6 to 18 months, followed by 6 months off drug. Study results and limitations: With tofacitinib ongoing, many expanded lesional clones persisted in both scalp and blood.

The germline gives CDR1 MGHRA, CDR2 YSYEKL. Trimming shortened V by 1 base and J by 2 bases, and 12 bases separated the two germline ends. The CDR3 length is 15 residues. The sequencing template was cDNA reverse transcribed from extracted RNA. Assay used: immunoSEQ multiplex PCR; TCRdb lists only in-frame clones, some missing. This repertoire shows some 180,000 clones, around 51% found once; its top ten account for around 10%. The treatment denotes: oral pan-JAK inhibitor, 5-10 mg twice daily. For this clone: Its antigen is undetermined.

The chain is built from TRBV4-1 and TRBJ2-7; D not resolved. The specimen was CD8+ T cells sorted from blood, collected at roughly week 52, from a patient treated with tofacitinib. The receptor was isolated from a human donor with alopecia areata. The CDR3 DNA sequence: TGCGCCAGCAGCCAAGGAAGGGCAGGCCCCTACGAGCAGTACTTC. This encodes CASSQGRAGPYEQYF.